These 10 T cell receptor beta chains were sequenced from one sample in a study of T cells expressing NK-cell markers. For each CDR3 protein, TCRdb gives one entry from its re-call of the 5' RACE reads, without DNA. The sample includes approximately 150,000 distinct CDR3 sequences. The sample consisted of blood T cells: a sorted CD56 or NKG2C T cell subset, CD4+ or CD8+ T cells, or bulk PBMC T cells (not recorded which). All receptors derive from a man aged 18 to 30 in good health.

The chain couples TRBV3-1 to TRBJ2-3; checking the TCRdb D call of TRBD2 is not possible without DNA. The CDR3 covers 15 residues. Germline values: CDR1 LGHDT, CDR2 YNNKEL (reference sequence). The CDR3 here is CASGFSVSPTDTQYF.

This chain's CDR3 is CASKERSSYNEQFF. The chain combines TRBV10-2 with TRBJ2-1. Germline V gene data show CDR1 as WSHSY and CDR2 as SAAADI. The CDR3 loop spans 14 amino acids.

The CDR3 region is CASLGTSGNNEQFF. This rearrangement joins TRBV7-2 to TRBJ2-1; TCRdb calls TRBD2, which cannot be checked without DNA. The germline CDR1 and CDR2 sequences are SGHTA and FQGNSA. The CDR3 is 14 amino acids.

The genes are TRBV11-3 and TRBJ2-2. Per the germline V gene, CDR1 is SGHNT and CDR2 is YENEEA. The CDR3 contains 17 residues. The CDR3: CASSSLESHANTGELFF.

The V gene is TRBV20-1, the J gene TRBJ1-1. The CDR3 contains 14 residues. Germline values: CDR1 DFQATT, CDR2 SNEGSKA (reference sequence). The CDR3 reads CSARDGPGLNEAFF.

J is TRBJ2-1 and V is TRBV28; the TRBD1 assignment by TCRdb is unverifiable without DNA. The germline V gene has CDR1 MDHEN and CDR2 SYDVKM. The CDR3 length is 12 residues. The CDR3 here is CASRSGGGEQFF. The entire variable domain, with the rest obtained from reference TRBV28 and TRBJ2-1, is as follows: DVKVTQSSRYLVKRTGEKVFLECVQDMDHENMFWYRQDPGLGLRLIYFSYDVKMKEKGDIPEGYSVSREKKERFSLILESASTNQTSMYLCASRSGGGEQFFGPGTRLTVL.

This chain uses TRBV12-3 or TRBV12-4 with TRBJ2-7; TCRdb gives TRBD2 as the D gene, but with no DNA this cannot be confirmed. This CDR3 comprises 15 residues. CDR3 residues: CASSPASGMGSEQYF.

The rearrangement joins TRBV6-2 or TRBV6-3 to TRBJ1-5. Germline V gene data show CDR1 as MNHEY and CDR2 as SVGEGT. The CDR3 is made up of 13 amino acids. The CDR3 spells CASSYSGMEPQHF.

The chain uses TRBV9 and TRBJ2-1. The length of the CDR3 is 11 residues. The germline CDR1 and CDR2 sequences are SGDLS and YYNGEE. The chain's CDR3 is CASSNQDEQFF.

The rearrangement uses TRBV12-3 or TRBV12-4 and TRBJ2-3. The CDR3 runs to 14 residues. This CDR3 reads CASSFRTVTDTQYF.